This T cell receptor (beta chain) was captured in a study of cytomegalovirus exposure and HLA in healthy donors. Study at large: In terms of ancestry, the Caucasian-associated cluster contained roughly 80% of the roughly 400 genotyped donors. Study-wide results and caveats: In terms of immune exposure information, only CMV serostatus was available. Investigators reported more than 150 TCR beta chains as tied to cytomegalovirus.

Use of 60 Vbeta and 13 Jbeta primers characterized the PCR. Some clones are missing from TCRdb's copy, which holds only in-frame ones; the method was immunoSEQ multiplex PCR. The sample lists fewer than 150,000 clones, roughly 80% occurring once. Germline V lookup: CDR1 SGHRS, CDR2 YFSETQ. The ends were cut back, 0 bases at V and 4 bases at J, with 10 bases in the middle. The length of the CDR3 is 14 residues. All the people who gave samples were healthy bone marrow donors. A word on this clone: Its antigen is unidentified.

The sequencing input was PBMCs. The rearrangement links TRBV5-1 to TRBJ1-2; no reliable D call. The receptor was isolated from a man aged 35 to 55 in good health and CMV-seropositive. The CDR3 DNA reads TGCGCCAGCAGCTTGGGCCCCGAGTCCTATGGCTACACCTTC. Translation gives CASSLGPESYGYTF.